Following are 26 T cell receptor beta chains from one sample sequenced in a study of identical twins. Each CDR3 protein gets one entry after TCRdb re-called the 5' RACE reads with MiXCR. The sample consists of more than 400,000 distinct CDR3 sequences, roughly 15% of them appearing once. This sample was also put to use in a study of yellow fever vaccine responses in identical twins.

Material: CD4+ T cells sorted from blood. Source of these receptors: a woman between 18 and 29 years old in good health.

V gene TRBV2 combines with J gene TRBJ2-1, with no clear D. Trimming left V 7 bases short and J 6 bases short, with 10 bases between. The CDR3 consists of 12 residues. Germline CDR1 is SNHLY and CDR2 is FYNNEI. CDR3 nucleotides: TGTGCCAGCAAGTCGACGACCAATGAGCAGTTCTTC. This gives the protein CASKSTTNEQFF.

At least ten counts were recorded for this clonotype. V and J are TRBV29-1 and TRBJ2-7; 10 nucleotides line up with TRBD2. CDR1 is SQVTM, CDR2 ANQGSEA, per germline. The CDR3 is 13 amino acids. The junction had 4 bases not matched to a gene; V was cut back by 5 bases and J by 3 bases. CDR3 DNA: TGCAGCGTTCGGACTAGCGGTCGCTACGAGCAGTACTTC. Its protein product is CSVRTSGRYEQYF.

This clonotype came up a few times. The rearrangement joins TRBV5-1 to TRBJ2-1; 12 nucleotides agree with TRBD2. The CDR3 contains 15 residues. Trimming removed 0 bases from V and 8 bases from J; junction bases left unmatched: 3. Germline V lookup: CDR1 SGHRS, CDR2 YFSETQ. As DNA, the CDR3 is TGCGCCAGCAGCTTGGGACTAGCGGGAGCGTATGAGCAGTTCTTC. It translates to CASSLGLAGAYEQFF. Complete variable domain (other parts from reference TRBV5-1 and TRBJ2-1): KAGVTQTPRYLIKTRGQQVTLSCSPISGHRSVSWYQQTPGQGLQFLFEYFSETQRNKGNFPGRFSGRQFSNSRSEMNVSTLELGDSALYLCASSLGLAGAYEQFFGPGTRLTVL.

The V call is TRBV7-8, the J call TRBJ2-1; D unclear. The V gene's germline CDR1 is SGHVS and CDR2 FQNEAQ. This CDR3 region has 13 residues. Trimming left V 1 base short and J 7 bases short, with 8 bases between. This CDR3 is CASSLEAPNEQFF. The CDR3 region has the DNA TGTGCCAGCAGCTTAGAAGCCCCAAATGAGCAGTTCTTC.

This clonotype was seen a handful of times. CDR3 protein: CASTTGGHTDTQYF. The CDR3, as DNA: TGCGCCAGCACCACTGGCGGCCACACAGATACGCAGTATTTT. This sequence joins TRBV5-1 and TRBJ2-3; D gene uncertain. Looked up from germline, CDR1 is SGHRS and CDR2 is YFSETQ. The CDR3 totals 14 residues. V was pared by 6 bases and J by 2 bases, with 13 bases between.

The sample holds a few counts of this clonotype. This sequence joins TRBV5-1 and TRBJ2-1; tentatively, D is TRBD1 or TRBD2 (5 bases each). Per the germline V gene, CDR1 is SGHRS and CDR2 is YFSETQ. Trimming left V 0 bases short and J 3 bases short, with 10 bases between. This CDR3 is built from 15 residues. CDR3 DNA sequence: TGCGCCAGCAGCTTGGGGGGGAGTCTCTACAATGAGCAGTTCTTC. The encoded protein is CASSLGGSLYNEQFF.

The rearrangement uses TRBV9 and TRBJ2-3; D gene ambiguous. This CDR3 is 15 amino acids long. From germline, CDR1 is SGDLS and CDR2 YYNGEE. The V and J ends lost 0 bases and 6 bases respectively, with 14 bases between them. In nucleotides, the CDR3 is TGTGCCAGCAGCGTAGACCCAGGTGTGTCGGATACGCAGTATTTT. It is translated as CASSVDPGVSDTQYF.

This clonotype was seen more than once but under ten times. The chain carries TRBV3-1 and TRBJ2-5; possibly TRBD2 for D (6 bases). CDR1 LGHDT and CDR2 YNNKEL come from the germline V gene (reference sequence). This CDR3 spans 17 amino acids. V lost 3 bases to trimming and J lost 1 base, with 18 bases between them. CDR3 in DNA: TGTGCCAGCAGCCACACCCTGGGCGGGGCAGTCCAAGAGACCCAGTACTTC. Amino acids: CASSHTLGGAVQETQYF.

The genes are TRBV7-6 and TRBJ2-2, with 14 positions matching TRBD2. V was clipped by 5 bases and J by 6 bases; unmatched bases: 8. From germline, CDR1 is SGHVS and CDR2 FNYEAQ. The CDR3 totals 17 residues. This chain's CDR3 is CASSPRLAGGPSGELFF. CDR3 coding DNA: TGTGCCAGCAGCCCCAGACTAGCGGGAGGGCCCTCCGGGGAGCTGTTTTTT.

The sample holds a few counts of this clonotype. The DNA for the CDR3 is TGCGCCAGCAGCTACACAGGGACGAACACTGAAGCTTTCTTT. Translated, it gives CASSYTGTNTEAFF. J is TRBJ1-1 and V is TRBV5-1, with D possibly being TRBD1 (6 bases). V was trimmed by 3 bases and J by 1 base, leaving 10 bases between them. CDR1 and CDR2 (germline): SGHRS, YFSETQ. This CDR3 has 14 residues. Based on the CDR3 plus reference TRBV5-1 and TRBJ1-1, the full variable domain is KAGVTQTPRYLIKTRGQQVTLSCSPISGHRSVSWYQQTPGQGLQFLFEYFSETQRNKGNFPGRFSGRQFSNSRSEMNVSTLELGDSALYLCASSYTGTNTEAFFGQGTRLTVV.

This clonotype was detected a few times. The chain recombines TRBV5-6 with TRBJ2-2; maybe TRBD1 (6 bases). Trimming removed 3 bases at V and 4 bases at J, with 10 bases between. Looked up from germline, CDR1 is SGHDT and CDR2 is YYEEEE. There are 14 residues in the CDR3. Here the CDR3 DNA reads TGTGCCAGCAGCTGGGCGACAGGCACCGGGGAGCTGTTTTTT. Protein product: CASSWATGTGELFF.

The chain has TRBV11-1 and TRBJ2-1, with 10 nucleotides matching TRBD2. Germline CDR1 reads SGHAT; CDR2 reads FQDESV (reference sequence). This CDR3 has 16 residues. Losses at the gene ends were 5 bases for V and 2 bases for J; bases not matched to a gene: 6. In DNA, the CDR3 is TGTGCCAGCAGCGTCCCCACTAGCGGGGCCTACAATGAGCAGTTCTTC. Residues: CASSVPTSGAYNEQFF.

This clonotype was seen many times. The chain carries TRBV10-3 and TRBJ2-1, with no clear D. Germline loops: CDR1 ENHRY, CDR2 SYGVKD. Trimming pared 0 bases from V and 7 bases from J, leaving 1 base between. This CDR3 has 11 amino acids. DNA of the CDR3: TGTGCCATCAGTGAGTCGAATGAGCAGTTCTTC. The encoded protein is CAISESNEQFF.

This clonotype occurred a few times. J is TRBJ2-7 and V is TRBV7-3, with 7 positions matching TRBD2. Germline CDR1 and CDR2: SGHTA and FQGTGA. The J segment lost 7 bases and the V segment lost 3 bases, leaving 6 bases of the junction unmatched. The CDR3 extends over 13 amino acids. CDR3 DNA sequence: TGTGCCAGCAGCTTGACTAGCCGAGATGAGCAGTACTTC. Translating it yields CASSLTSRDEQYF.

The chain recombines TRBV10-3 with TRBJ2-1; D is undetermined. CDR1 is ENHRY, CDR2 SYGVKD, per germline. The CDR3 sequence is 11 residues long. V dropped 6 bases and J dropped 3 bases, with 3 bases sitting between them. The CDR3 loop reads CAIRDYNEQFF. The CDR3 nucleotides read TGTGCCATCAGGGACTACAATGAGCAGTTCTTC.

The chain links TRBV28 to TRBJ2-3; 9 bases line up with TRBD2. The CDR3 runs 15 residues. J gave up 4 bases and V 9 bases, and 11 bases lay outside the gene matches. Germline lookup yields CDR1 MDHEN and CDR2 SYDVKM. The CDR3: CASFRAGGRADTQYF. CDR3 in DNA: TGTGCCAGTTTCCGGGCGGGGGGGCGTGCAGATACGCAGTATTTT.

The V and J genes are TRBV29-1 and TRBJ2-5; 8 bases are a match to TRBD2. Germline lookup yields CDR1 SQVTM and CDR2 ANQGSEA. CDR3 size: 15 residues. V lost 1 base and J lost 4; bases outside the gene matches: 8. CDR3 amino acids: CSVEVFGLAGETQYF. CDR3 bases: TGCAGCGTTGAAGTATTTGGACTAGCAGGAGAGACCCAGTACTTC. Combining the CDR3 with reference TRBV29-1 and TRBJ2-5 gives the whole variable domain SAVISQKPSRDICQRGTSLTIQCQVDSQVTMMFWYRQQPGQSLTLIATANQGSEATYESGFVIDKFPISRPNLTFSTLTVSNMSPEDSSIYLCSVEVFGLAGETQYFGPGTRLLVL.

V and J are TRBV20-1 and TRBJ2-1; TRBD1 matches 7 bases. The CDR3 extends over 14 amino acids. The J segment lost 7 bases and the V segment lost 1 base, leaving 7 bases of the junction unmatched. Germline-derived CDR1 and CDR2 are DFQATT and SNEGSKA (reference sequence). CDR3 sequence reads: CSARAHIQGNEQFF. For the CDR3, the DNA is TGCAGTGCTAGAGCCCACATACAGGGGAATGAGCAGTTCTTC.

The table lists this clonotype with a few counts. The V call is TRBV12-3 or TRBV12-4, the J call TRBJ2-7; D is unresolved. V was pared by 6 bases and J by 0 bases, with 12 bases between. This CDR3 spans 14 amino acids. CDR3 nucleotides: TGTGCCAGCAGCCCGGCCGACCTCTCCTACGAGCAGTACTTC. Encoded protein: CASSPADLSYEQYF.

This clonotype was detected ten times or more. The rearrangement uses TRBV29-1 and TRBJ1-1; 7 bases agree with TRBD1. Trimming cost V 4 bases and J 4 bases; bases outside gene matches: 18. The V gene's germline CDR1 is SQVTM and CDR2 ANQGSEA. There are 17 residues in the CDR3. CDR3 region: CSVVGQQGSEGGTEAFF. CDR3 DNA sequence: TGCAGCGTTGTCGGTCAACAGGGGTCCGAGGGTGGCACTGAAGCTTTCTTT.

The chain recombines TRBV6-1 with TRBJ2-1; perhaps TRBD2 as D (5 bases). The germline V and J ends were trimmed by 0 bases and 3 bases, with 9 bases remaining between them. In germline, CDR1 is MNHNS, CDR2 SASEGT. The CDR3 covers 15 residues. CDR3 nucleotide sequence: TGTGCCAGCAGTGAAGCGGGAGCGCTCTACAATGAGCAGTTCTTC. It is translated as CASSEAGALYNEQFF.

This clonotype came up a few times. CDR3 coding DNA: TGCGCCAGCAGACCTACCGGGACTAGCGACTACAATGAGCAGTTCTTC. Its translation: CASRPTGTSDYNEQFF. The rearrangement joins TRBV5-1 to TRBJ2-1; 10 nucleotides agree with TRBD2. J was trimmed by 3 bases and V by 5 bases; bases with no gene match: 8. Germline-derived CDR1 and CDR2 are SGHRS and YFSETQ. The CDR3 is made up of 16 amino acids.

The chain has TRBV28 and TRBJ2-1; no definite D call. This CDR3 comprises 15 residues. Trimming took 4 bases from V and 4 from J, leaving 14 bases between them. Germline V gene data show CDR1 as MDHEN and CDR2 as SYDVKM. The DNA of the CDR3 is TGTGCCAGCAGTTATGAGATCTCCTCATACAATGAGCAGTTCTTC. Its protein is CASSYEISSYNEQFF.

The J gene is TRBJ1-1, the V gene TRBV20-1, with D possibly being TRBD1 (6 bases). Germline-derived CDR1 and CDR2 are DFQATT and SNEGSKA (reference sequence). This CDR3 is built from 12 residues. Trimming removed 4 bases from V and 3 bases from J, with 9 bases in between. CDR3 bases: TGCAGTGCTAAACCAGGGGACACTGAAGCTTTCTTT. It translates to CSAKPGDTEAFF.

This sequence joins TRBV28 and TRBJ2-1; 8 bases are shared with TRBD2. The CDR3 has 17 amino acids. V lost 6 bases and J lost 7; bases outside the gene matches: 17. Germline values: CDR1 MDHEN, CDR2 SYDVKM. This chain's CDR3 is CASRGSSGSERGNEQFF. In DNA, the CDR3 is TGTGCCAGCAGGGGGTCTAGCGGGTCCGAGAGGGGTAATGAGCAGTTCTTC.

This rearrangement joins TRBV21-1 to TRBJ2-7; TRBD1 is the table's D call and was not checked against the DNA. TRBV21-1 counts as a pseudogene. The CDR3 loop spans 14 amino acids. In DNA, the CDR3 is TGTGCCAGCAGCAAAGCGGGCAGGGGCCGGGAGCAGTACGTC. This translates into CASSKAGRGREQYV.